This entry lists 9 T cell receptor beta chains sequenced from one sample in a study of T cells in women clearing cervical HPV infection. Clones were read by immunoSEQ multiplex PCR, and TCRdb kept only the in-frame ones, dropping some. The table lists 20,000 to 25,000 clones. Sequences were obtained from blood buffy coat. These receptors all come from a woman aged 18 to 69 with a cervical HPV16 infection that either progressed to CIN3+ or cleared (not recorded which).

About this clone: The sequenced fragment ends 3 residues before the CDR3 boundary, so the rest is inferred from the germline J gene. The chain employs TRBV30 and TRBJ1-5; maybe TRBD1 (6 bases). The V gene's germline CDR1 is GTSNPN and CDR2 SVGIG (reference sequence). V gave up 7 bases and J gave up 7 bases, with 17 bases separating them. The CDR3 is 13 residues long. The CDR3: CALGRGWGQPQHF. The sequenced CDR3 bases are TGTGCCTTGGGCAGGGGTTGGGGACAGCCC.

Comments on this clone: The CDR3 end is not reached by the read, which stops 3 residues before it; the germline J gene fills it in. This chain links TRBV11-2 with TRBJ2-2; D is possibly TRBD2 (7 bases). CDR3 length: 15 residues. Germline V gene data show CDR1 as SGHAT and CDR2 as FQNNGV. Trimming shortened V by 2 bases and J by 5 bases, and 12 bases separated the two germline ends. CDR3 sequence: CASSLSGGGTGELFF. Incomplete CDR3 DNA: TGTGCCAGCAGCTTATCGGGGGGCGGGACCGGGGAG.

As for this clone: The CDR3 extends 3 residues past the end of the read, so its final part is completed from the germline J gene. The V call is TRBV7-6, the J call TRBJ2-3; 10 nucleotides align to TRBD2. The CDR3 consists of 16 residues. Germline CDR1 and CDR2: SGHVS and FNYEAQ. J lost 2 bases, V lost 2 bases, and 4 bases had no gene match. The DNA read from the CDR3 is TGTGCCAGCAGCTTAAGCGGGAGGGGAGACACAGATACG. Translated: CASSLSGRGDTDT. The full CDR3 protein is CASSLSGRGDTDTQYF.

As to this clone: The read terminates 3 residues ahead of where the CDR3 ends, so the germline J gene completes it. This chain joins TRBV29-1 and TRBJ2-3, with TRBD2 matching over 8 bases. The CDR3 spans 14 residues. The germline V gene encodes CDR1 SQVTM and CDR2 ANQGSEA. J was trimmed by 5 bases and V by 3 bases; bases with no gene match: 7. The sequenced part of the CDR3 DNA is TGCAGCGTTGACCCGGGGGGGGGAAGAGATACG. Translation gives CSVDPGGGRDT. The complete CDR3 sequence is CSVDPGGGRDTQYF.

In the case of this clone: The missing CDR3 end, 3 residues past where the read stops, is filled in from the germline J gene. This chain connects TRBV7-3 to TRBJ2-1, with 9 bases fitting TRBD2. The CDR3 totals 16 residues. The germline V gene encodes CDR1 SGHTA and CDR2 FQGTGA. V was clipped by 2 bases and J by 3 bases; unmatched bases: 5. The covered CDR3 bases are TGTGCCAGCAGCTTAGGAGGTAGCGGGAGCTACAATGAG. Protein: CASSLGGSGSYNE. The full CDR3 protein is CASSLGGSGSYNEQFF.

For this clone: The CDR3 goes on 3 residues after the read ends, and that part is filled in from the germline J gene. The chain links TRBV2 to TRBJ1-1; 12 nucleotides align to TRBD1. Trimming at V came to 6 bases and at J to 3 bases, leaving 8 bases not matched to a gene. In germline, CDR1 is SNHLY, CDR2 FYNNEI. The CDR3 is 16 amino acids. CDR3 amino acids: CASSPRDRGLDTEAFF. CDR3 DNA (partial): TGTGCCAGCAGCCCCCGGGACAGGGGGCTGGACACTGAA.

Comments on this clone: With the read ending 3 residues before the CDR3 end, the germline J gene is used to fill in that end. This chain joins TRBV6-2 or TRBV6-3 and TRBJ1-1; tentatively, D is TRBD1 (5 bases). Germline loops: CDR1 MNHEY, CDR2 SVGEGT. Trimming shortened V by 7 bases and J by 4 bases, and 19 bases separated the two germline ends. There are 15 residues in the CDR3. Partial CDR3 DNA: TGTGCCAGCACCCAGTGGGGCCGGAGGGGCACTGAA. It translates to CASTQWGRRGTE. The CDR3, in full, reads CASTQWGRRGTEAFF.

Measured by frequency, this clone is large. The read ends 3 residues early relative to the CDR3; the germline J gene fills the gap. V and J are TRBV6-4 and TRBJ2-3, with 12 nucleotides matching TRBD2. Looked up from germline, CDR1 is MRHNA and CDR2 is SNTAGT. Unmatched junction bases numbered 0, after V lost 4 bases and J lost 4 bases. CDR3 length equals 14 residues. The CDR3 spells CASSGLAGADTQYF. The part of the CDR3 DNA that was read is TGTGCCAGCAGTGGACTAGCGGGAGCAGATACG.

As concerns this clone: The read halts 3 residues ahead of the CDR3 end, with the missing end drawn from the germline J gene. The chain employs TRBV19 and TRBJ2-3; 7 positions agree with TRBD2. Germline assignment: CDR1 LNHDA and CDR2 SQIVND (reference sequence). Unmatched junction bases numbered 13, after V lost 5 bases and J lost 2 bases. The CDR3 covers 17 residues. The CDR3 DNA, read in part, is TGTGCCAGTAGTCCCCGGACTAGTCGCATGGCCACAGATACG. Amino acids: CASSPRTSRMATDT. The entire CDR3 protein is CASSPRTSRMATDTQYF.